This T cell receptor beta chain was identified in a study of blood T cells in healthy people across ages. Germline CDR1 reads SEHNR; CDR2 reads FQNEAQ (reference sequence). The CDR3 totals 15 residues. With V trimmed by 4 bases and J by 4 bases, 8 bases remained unmatched. The second PCR ran about 7 to 12 cycles with a sample-barcoded 5' primer and J-beta primers. MiXCR, applied by TCRdb to the 5' RACE reads, yields one record per CDR3 protein. The data hold approximately 580,000 distinct CDR3 sequences, with nearly 25% observed a single time. Researchers report isolating at least 6 million PBMCs per sample. The sample also formed part of further work on T cells of mothers and their children. As that report states: A few healthy Caucasian mothers and their six children donated. Using 1.5 ug per 15 ul, all extracted RNA underwent cDNA synthesis. Unrelated mother-child pairs always had slightly, but never significantly, lower normalized overlap than related pairs.

The chain combines TRBV7-9 with TRBJ1-2; 8 nucleotides agree with TRBD1. Sequences were obtained from blood. The TCR was taken from a boy younger than 18 in good health. As DNA, the CDR3 is TGTGCCAGCAGCTCTTCCGGGACAGGAGCCTATGGCTACACCTTC. Translated: CASSSSGTGAYGYTF.